The 8 T cell receptor beta chains below were found in one sample sequenced in a study of blood T cell repertoires in COVID-19. The assay was immunoSEQ multiplex PCR, and TCRdb's table has in-frame clones only and misses some. Among a few hundred thousand clones listed, about 87% were seen once. The sequencing input was peripheral blood. Source of these receptors: a woman in her forties or fifties with COVID-19, enrolled during active disease.

J is TRBJ1-2 and V is TRBV24-1, with D hard to call. The CDR3 is made up of 12 amino acids. Trimming cost V 3 bases and J 5 bases, with 6 bases left between them. Germline-derived CDR1 and CDR2 are KGHDR and SFDVKD. The DNA of the CDR3 is TGTGCCACCAGTGATCCGGGGTATGGCTACACCTTC. Encoded protein: CATSDPGYGYTF.

The rearrangement joins TRBV7-2 to TRBJ2-1; TRBD2 aligns across 10 bases. The CDR3 extends over 15 amino acids. Germline CDR1 and CDR2: SGHTA and FQGNSA. J lost 8 bases, V lost 5 bases, and 9 bases had no gene match. The CDR3 sequence is CASSPSGSGTDEQFF. DNA of the CDR3: TGTGCCAGCAGCCCTAGCGGGAGCGGGACCGATGAGCAGTTCTTC.

The CDR3 is CAWRDQGTYGYTF. In nucleotides, the CDR3 is TGTGCCTGGAGGGACCAGGGCACCTATGGCTACACCTTC. This rearrangement joins TRBV30 to TRBJ1-2; D possibly corresponds to TRBD1 (5 bases). CDR1 GTSNPN and CDR2 SVGIG come from the germline V gene (reference sequence). This CDR3 has 13 residues. V lost 3 bases and J lost 4, with 12 bases in between.

The rearrangement links TRBV16 to TRBJ1-1; 7 bases map to TRBD1. Per germline, CDR1 KGHSY and CDR2 FQNENV. CDR3 size: 14 residues. The V segment lost 4 bases and the J segment 4 bases; nucleotides outside the gene matches: 6. In DNA form, the CDR3 reads TGTGCCAGCAGCCCCCGACAGGGATCCACTGAAGCTTTCTTT. It specifies CASSPRQGSTEAFF.

The J gene is TRBJ2-1, the V gene TRBV7-9; maybe TRBD1 (6 bases). CDR1 is SEHNR, CDR2 FQNEAQ, per germline (reference sequence). With 5 bases removed from V and 0 bases from J, the gap between germline ends came to 11 bases. This CDR3 contains 15 residues. CDR3 region: CASSVQGRSYNEQFF. The CDR3 DNA follows: TGTGCCAGCAGCGTACAGGGCCGCTCCTACAATGAGCAGTTCTTC.

The CDR3 protein is CAWTGAKGEKLFF. Written as DNA, the CDR3 is TGTGCCTGGACAGGGGCCAAGGGTGAAAAACTGTTTTTT. The rearrangement links TRBV30 to TRBJ1-4, with D tentatively TRBD1 (6 bases). Germline values: CDR1 GTSNPN, CDR2 SVGIG (reference sequence). Trimming left V 4 bases short and J 7 bases short, with 13 bases between. This CDR3 spans 13 amino acids.

The V gene is TRBV4-2, the J gene TRBJ2-1, with TRBD2 identical over 13 bases. This CDR3 has 16 amino acids. After removal of 4 bases from V and 5 bases from J, the junction contained 5 bases not matched to a gene. Germline CDR1 LGHNA, CDR2 YNFKEQ. The CDR3 is CASSPRLAGGNNEQFF. For the CDR3, the DNA is TGTGCCAGCAGCCCCAGACTAGCGGGAGGCAACAATGAGCAGTTCTTC.

The chain has TRBV11-2 and TRBJ1-2; D gene uncertain. Trimming removed 5 bases from V and 5 bases from J, with 12 bases in between. The CDR3 spans 13 residues. CDR1 SGHAT and CDR2 FQNNGV come from the germline V gene. The DNA for the CDR3 is TGTGCCAGCAGCCTCAACACCCCATATGGCTACACCTTC. Encoded protein: CASSLNTPYGYTF.